This TCR beta chain was profiled in a study of blood T cell repertoires in COVID-19. Study background: Acute-phase and convalescent COVID-19 samples originated in the United States, Italy and Spain. PBMCs, B-cell-depleted T cells, or T cells provided the cDNA or gDNA that made up the material.

The germline CDR1 and CDR2 sequences are SGHKS and YYEKEE (reference sequence). Between the trimmed V and J ends, which lost 4 bases and 0 bases, there was a span of 8 bases. CDR3 length equals 14 residues. In the original workflow: Amplification of reference gene primers was used by the study to estimate nucleated cell counts. Generated by immunoSEQ multiplex PCR, the TCRdb table keeps only in-frame clones and is missing some. V and J calls and clone size are given by that table; D and trimming were obtained from the DNA. The sample lists approximately 100,000 clones, 70% to 90% occurring once. Source material: peripheral blood. The TCR sequence derives from a human donor in a cohort sampled during active COVID-19. The V call is TRBV5-5, the J call TRBJ1-3; tentative D call: TRBD1 (6 bases). CDR3 bases: TGTGCCAGCAGCACAGGGAGCTCTGGAAACACCATATATTTT. Its protein is CASSTGSSGNTIYF.